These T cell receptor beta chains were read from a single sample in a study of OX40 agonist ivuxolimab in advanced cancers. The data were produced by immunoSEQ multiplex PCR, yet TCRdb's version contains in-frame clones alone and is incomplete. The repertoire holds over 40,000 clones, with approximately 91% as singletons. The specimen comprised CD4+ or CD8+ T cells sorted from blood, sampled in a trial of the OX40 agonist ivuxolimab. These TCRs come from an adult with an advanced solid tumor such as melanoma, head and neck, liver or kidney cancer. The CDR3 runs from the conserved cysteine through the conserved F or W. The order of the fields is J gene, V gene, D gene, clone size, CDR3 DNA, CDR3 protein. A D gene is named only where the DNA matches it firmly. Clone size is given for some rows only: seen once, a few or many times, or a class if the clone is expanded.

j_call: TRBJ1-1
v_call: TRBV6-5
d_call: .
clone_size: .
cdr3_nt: TGTGCCAGCAGGAGGACAGTTAACACTGAAGCTTTCTTT
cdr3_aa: CASRRTVNTEAFF

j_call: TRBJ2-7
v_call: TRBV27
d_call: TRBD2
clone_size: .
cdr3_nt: TGTGCCAGCAGTTTATCGGGAGGGGTTTCCCACGAGCAGTACTTC
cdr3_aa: CASSLSGGVSHEQYF

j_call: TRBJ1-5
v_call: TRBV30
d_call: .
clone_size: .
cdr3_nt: TGTGCCTGGTCCGTGGGGGCCCAGCCCCAGCATTTT
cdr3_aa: CAWSVGAQPQHF

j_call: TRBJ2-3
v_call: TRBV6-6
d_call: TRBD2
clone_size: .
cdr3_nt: TGTGCCAGCAGTTTCGGCGGGAGCTCAACAGATACGCAGTATTTT
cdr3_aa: CASSFGGSSTDTQYF

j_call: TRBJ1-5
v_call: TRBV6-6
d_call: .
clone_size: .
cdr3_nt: TGTGCCAGCAGTCCCGGGAATAGCAATCAGCCCCAGCATTTT
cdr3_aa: CASSPGNSNQPQHF

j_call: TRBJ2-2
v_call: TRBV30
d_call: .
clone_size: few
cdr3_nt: TGTGCCTGGAGTGTAGGGAGGACAGGCTCGAACACCGGGGAGCTGTTTTTT
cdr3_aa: CAWSVGRTGSNTGELFF

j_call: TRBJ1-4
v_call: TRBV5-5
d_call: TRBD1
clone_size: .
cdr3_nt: TGTGCCAGCAGCCTAGGACAGGTTGTCGCTGTTGAAAAACTGTTTTTT
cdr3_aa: CASSLGQVVAVEKLFF

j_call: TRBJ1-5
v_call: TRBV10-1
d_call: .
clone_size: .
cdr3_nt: TGCGCCAGCAGATCGACCTCACGCAATCAGCCCCAGCATTTT
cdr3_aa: CASRSTSRNQPQHF

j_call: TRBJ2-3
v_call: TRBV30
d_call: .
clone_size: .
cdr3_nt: TGTGCCTGGAGTGTCGCATCGGGGTATACGCAGTATTTT
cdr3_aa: CAWSVASGYTQYF

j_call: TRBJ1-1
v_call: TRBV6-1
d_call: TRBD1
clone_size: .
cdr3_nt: TGTGCCAGCAGTCCTGGGACAGGAGTCGACACTGAAGCTTTCTTT
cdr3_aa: CASSPGTGVDTEAFF

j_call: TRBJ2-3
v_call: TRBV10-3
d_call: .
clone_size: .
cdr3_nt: TGTGCCATCAAGGACACCACAGATACGCAGTATTTT
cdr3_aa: CAIKDTTDTQYF

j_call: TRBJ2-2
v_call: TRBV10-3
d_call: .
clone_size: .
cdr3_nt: TGTGCCGGACAGGGAGGGACCGGGGAGCTGTTTTTT
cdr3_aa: CAGQGGTGELFF

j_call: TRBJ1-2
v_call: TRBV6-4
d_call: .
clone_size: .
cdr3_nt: TGTGCCAGCAGTGAACAGCCTACTGGCTACACCTTC
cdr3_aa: CASSEQPTGYTF

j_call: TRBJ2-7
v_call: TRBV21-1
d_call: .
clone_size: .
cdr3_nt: TGTGCCAGCAGCAAAGTCGGCAGGGTGTACGAGCAGTACTTC
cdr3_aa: CASSKVGRVYEQYF

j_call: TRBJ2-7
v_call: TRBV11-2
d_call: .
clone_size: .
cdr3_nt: TGTGCCAGCAGCTTTGACAGGCCATACGAGCAGTACTTC
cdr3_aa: CASSFDRPYEQYF

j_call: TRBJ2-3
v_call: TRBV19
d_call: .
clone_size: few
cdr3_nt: TGTGCCAGTAGCCCCCAGGTTCCCGCAGATACGCAGTATTTT
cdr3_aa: CASSPQVPADTQYF

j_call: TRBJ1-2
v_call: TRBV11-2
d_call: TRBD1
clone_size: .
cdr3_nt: TGTGCCAGCAGCCCTCTTGGCGCGGGACAGGGTTTGGGTGGCTACACCTTC
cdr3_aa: CASSPLGAGQGLGGYTF

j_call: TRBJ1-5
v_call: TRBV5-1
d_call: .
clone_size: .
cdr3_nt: TGCGCCAGCAGCTTACAGGGTAGTCAGCCCCAGCATTTT
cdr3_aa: CASSLQGSQPQHF

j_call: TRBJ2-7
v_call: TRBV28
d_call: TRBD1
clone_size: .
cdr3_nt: TGTGCCAGCAGCCGTTTTGGGACAGGGGGCGGCGAGCAGTACTTC
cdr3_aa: CASSRFGTGGGEQYF

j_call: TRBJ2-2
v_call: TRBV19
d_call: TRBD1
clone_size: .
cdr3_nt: TGTGCCAGTAGTATTCAGGGGGCTAGCACCGGGGAGCTGTTTTTT
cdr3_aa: CASSIQGASTGELFF

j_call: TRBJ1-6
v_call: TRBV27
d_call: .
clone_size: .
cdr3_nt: TGTGCCAGCAGTTTCGGTAGGCTTAATTCACCCCTCCACTTT
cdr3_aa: CASSFGRLNSPLHF

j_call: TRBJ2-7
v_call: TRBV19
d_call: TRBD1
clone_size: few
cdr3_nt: TGTGCCAGTAGTGAAGAGGGACAGGGGGGATCCTACGAGCAGTACTTC
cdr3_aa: CASSEEGQGGSYEQYF

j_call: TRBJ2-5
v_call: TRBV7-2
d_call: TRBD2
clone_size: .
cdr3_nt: TGTGCCAGCAGCCGAAGCGGGGCGCGAGAAGAGACCCAGTACTTC
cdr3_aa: CASSRSGAREETQYF

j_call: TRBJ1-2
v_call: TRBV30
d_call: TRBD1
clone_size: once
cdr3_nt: TGTGCCTGGAGTGGACAGGGCCTAACTAACTATGGCTACACCTTC
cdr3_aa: CAWSGQGLTNYGYTF

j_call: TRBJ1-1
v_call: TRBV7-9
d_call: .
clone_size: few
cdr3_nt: TGTGCCAGCAATCGGGAGGGGAACACTGAAGCTTTCTTT
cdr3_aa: CASNREGNTEAFF

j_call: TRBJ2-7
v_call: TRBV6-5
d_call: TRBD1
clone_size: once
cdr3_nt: TGTGCCAGCAGTTCGAGACAGGGCGGCTCCTACGAGCAGTACTTC
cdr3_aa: CASSSRQGGSYEQYF

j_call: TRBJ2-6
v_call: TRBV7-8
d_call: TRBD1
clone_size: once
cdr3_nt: TGTGCCAGCAGCATGGGACAGGTCCTCTCTGGGGCCAACGTCCTGACTTTC
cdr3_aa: CASSMGQVLSGANVLTF

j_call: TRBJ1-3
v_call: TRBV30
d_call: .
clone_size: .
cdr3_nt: TGTGCCTGGACGAGGGGTGGAAACACCATATATTTT
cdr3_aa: CAWTRGGNTIYF